One sample yielded the 3 T cell receptor beta chains listed below, sequenced in a study of immune heterogeneity within non-small cell lung tumors. TCR beta CDR3 was amplified by multiplex PCR using 32 V and 13 J primers. TCRdb called the multiplex PCR reads again in MiXCR, with one record for every CDR3 protein. This table holds about 2,800 distinct CDR3 sequences, roughly 45% found once. Bulk tumor genomic DNA constituted the template, at around 590 ng per sample. Widely spaced biopsies, several per primary tumor, were obtained at surgery. The study cohort was described as untreated, and its members had newly diagnosed non-small cell lung cancer. They went on to have curative surgery. The sequenced material came from lung tumor tissue. The receptors here all came from an older woman with non-small cell lung cancer.

The chain is built from TRBV25-1 and TRBJ1-2; 10 nucleotides line up with TRBD1. The J segment lost 8 bases and the V segment lost 4 bases, leaving 4 bases of the junction unmatched. The CDR3 has 13 residues. The germline V gene encodes CDR1 MGHDK and CDR2 SYGVNS. CDR3 residues: CASSGDRGGGYTF. For the CDR3, the DNA is TGTGCCAGCAGTGGGGACAGGGGAGGGGGCTACACCTTC.

This chain uses TRBV30 with TRBJ2-2; D gene ambiguous. Between the trimmed V and J ends, which lost 4 bases and 7 bases, there was a span of 13 bases. The CDR3 runs to 13 residues. In germline, CDR1 is GTSNPN, CDR2 SVGIG (reference sequence). CDR3 nucleotides: TGTGCCTGGACCGAGTTGATGATCGGGGAGCTGTTTTTT. This translates into CAWTELMIGELFF.

The CDR3 nucleotides read TGTGCCACCAGCAGAGGGACGTACAATCAGCCCCAGCATTTT. As protein: CATSRGTYNQPQHF. The genes are TRBV15 and TRBJ1-5; no firm D call. Germline loops: CDR1 LNHNV, CDR2 YYDKDF (reference sequence). V was trimmed by 1 base and J by 3 bases, leaving 7 bases between them. The CDR3 has 14 amino acids. Supplemented by reference TRBV15 and TRBJ1-5, the full variable domain reads DAMVIQNPRYQVTQFGKPVTLSCSQTLNHNVMYWYQQKSSQAPKLLFHYYDKDFNNEADTPDNFQSRRPNTSFCFLDIRSPGLGDTAMYLCATSRGTYNQPQHFGDGTRLSIL.